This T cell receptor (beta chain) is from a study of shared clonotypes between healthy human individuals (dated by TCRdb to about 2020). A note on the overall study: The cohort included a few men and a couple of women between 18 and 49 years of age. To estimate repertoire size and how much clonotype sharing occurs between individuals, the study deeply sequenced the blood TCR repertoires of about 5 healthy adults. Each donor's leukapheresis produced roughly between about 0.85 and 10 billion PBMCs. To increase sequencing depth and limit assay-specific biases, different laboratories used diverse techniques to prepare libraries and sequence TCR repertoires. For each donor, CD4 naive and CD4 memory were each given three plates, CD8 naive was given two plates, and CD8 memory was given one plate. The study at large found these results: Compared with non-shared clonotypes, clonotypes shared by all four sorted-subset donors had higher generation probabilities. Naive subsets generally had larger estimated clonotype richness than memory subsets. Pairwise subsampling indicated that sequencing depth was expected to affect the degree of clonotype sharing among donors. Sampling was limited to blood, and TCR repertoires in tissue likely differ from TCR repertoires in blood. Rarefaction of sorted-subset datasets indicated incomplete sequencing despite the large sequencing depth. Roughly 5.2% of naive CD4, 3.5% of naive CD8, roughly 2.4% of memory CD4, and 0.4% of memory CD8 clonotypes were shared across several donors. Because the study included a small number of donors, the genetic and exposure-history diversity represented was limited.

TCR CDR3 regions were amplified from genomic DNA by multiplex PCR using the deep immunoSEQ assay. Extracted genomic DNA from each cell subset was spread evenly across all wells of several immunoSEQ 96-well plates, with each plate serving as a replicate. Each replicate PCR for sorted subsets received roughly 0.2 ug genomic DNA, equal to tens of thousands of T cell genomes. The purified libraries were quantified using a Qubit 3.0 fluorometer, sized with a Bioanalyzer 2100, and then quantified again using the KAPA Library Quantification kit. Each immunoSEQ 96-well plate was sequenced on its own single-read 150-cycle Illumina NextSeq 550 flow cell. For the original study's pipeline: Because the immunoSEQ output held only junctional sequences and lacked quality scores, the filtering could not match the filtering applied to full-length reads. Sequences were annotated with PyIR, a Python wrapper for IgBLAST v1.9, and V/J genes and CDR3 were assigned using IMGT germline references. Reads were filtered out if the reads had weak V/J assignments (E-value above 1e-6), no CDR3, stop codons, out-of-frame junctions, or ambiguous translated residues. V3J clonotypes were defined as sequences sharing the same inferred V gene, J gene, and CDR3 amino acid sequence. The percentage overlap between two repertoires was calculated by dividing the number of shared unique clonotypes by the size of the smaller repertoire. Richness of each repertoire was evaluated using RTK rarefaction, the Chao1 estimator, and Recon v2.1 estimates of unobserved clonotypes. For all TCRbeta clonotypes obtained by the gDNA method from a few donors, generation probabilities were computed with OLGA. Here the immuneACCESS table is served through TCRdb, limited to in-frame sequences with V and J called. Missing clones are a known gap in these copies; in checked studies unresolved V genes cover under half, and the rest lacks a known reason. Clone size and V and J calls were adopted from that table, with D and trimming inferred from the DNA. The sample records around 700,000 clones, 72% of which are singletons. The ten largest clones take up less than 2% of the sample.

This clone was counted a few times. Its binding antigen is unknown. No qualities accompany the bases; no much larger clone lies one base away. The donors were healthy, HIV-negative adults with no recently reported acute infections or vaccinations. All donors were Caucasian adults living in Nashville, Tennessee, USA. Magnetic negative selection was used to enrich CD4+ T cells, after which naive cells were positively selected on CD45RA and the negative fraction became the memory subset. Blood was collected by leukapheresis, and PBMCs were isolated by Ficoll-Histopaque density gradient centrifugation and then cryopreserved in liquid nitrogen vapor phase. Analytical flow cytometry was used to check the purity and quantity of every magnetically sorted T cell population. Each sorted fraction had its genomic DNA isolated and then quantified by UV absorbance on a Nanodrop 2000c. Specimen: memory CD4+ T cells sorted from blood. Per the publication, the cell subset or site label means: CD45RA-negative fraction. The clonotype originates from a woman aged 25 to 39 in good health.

The CDR3 here reads CASRPGQAFYSNQPQHF. Here is the DNA: TGTGCCAGCAGACCGGGACAGGCGTTCTATAGCAATCAGCCCCAGCATTTT. The rearranged segments are TRBV28 and TRBJ1-5; the central 8 bases match TRBD1. Looking up the germline V gene yields CDR1 MDHEN and CDR2 SYDVKM. The junction shows trimming of 6 bases on V and 0 bases on J, and the gene matches do not reach 10 bases of it. The CDR3 covers 17 residues, taking in both the cysteine and the phenylalanine. Only the CDR3 portion is preserved as DNA: 51 bases, with reading frame beginning at the first base.